A selection of T cell receptor beta chains follows, all from one sample in a study of neoadjuvant anti-PD-1 for oral cavity cancer. Some clones are missing from TCRdb's copy, which holds only in-frame ones; the method was immunoSEQ multiplex PCR. The repertoire holds approximately 32,000 clones, with around nine tenths as singletons. The specimen was PBMCs, collected before nivolumab (anti-PD-1) treatment. The receptor source for this set is a person aged 40 to 85 with oral cavity squamous cell carcinoma. The CDR3 runs from the conserved cysteine through the conserved F or W. Fields, in order: clone size, V gene, CDR3 protein. A clone size is listed for some rows: how often the clone was seen (once, few, many), or a class if it is expanded.

clone_size: -
v_call: TRBV7-6
cdr3_aa: CASSLAYQGGAGELFF

clone_size: -
v_call: TRBV11-2
cdr3_aa: CASSEGQKAFF

clone_size: once
v_call: TRBV4-1
cdr3_aa: CASSAPGQGAMNYGYTF

clone_size: -
v_call: TRBV10-2
cdr3_aa: CASRDGTISGNTIYF

clone_size: -
v_call: TRBV7-2
cdr3_aa: CASSPAGTDYGYTF

clone_size: -
v_call: TRBV7-2
cdr3_aa: CASSLQTGSGNTIYF

clone_size: few
v_call: TRBV11-2
cdr3_aa: CASSQQGNTEAFF

clone_size: once
v_call: TRBV12-5
cdr3_aa: CASGPPSTPPTQYF

clone_size: -
v_call: TRBV4-3
cdr3_aa: CASSQDSSGGRNEQFF

clone_size: -
v_call: TRBV28
cdr3_aa: CASSTQGVNTEAFF

clone_size: -
v_call: TRBV6-6
cdr3_aa: CASSAGTPVYNEQFF

clone_size: -
v_call: TRBV6-1
cdr3_aa: CASSGGADQPQHF

clone_size: -
v_call: TRBV7-2
cdr3_aa: CASSSQGADSPLHF

clone_size: few
v_call: TRBV7-8
cdr3_aa: CASSLAPRAGELFF